This entry is about one T cell receptor beta chain. V gave up 10 bases and J gave up 5 bases; unmatched junction bases: 6. Germline V lookup: CDR1 MNHEY, CDR2 SMNVEV (reference sequence). The CDR3 totals 13 residues. Authors' methods: Counts of nucleated cells, estimated from reference gene primer amplification, were obtained. This table comes from immunoSEQ multiplex PCR, and its TCRdb copy is limited to in-frame clones, with some not included. For V, J and clone size, that table is used; D and trimming come from the DNA. The data contain 200,000 to 300,000 clones, about 88% of them singletons. This sample stems from a study of blood T cell repertoires in COVID-19. Study overall: Italy, Spain and the United States were the sources of the convalescent and acute COVID-19 samples. PBMCs, B-cell-depleted T cells, or T cells provided the cDNA or gDNA that made up the material.

This receptor was taken from a woman aged 70-85 years with active or convalescent COVID-19. The sample taken for sequencing was peripheral blood. The chain uses TRBV27 and TRBJ1-5, with 9 bases fitting TRBD1. The CDR3, as DNA: TGTGCCACTAGGACAGGGGAACATCAGCCCCAGCATTTT. This translates into CATRTGEHQPQHF.